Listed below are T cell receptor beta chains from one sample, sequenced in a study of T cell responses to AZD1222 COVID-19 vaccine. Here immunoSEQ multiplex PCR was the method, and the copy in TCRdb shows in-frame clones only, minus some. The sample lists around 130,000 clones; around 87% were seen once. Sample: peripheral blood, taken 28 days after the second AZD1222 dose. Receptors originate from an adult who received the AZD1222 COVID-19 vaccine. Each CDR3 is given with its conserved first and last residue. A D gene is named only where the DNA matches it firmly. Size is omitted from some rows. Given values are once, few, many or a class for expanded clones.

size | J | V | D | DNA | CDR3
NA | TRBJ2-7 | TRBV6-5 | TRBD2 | TGTGCCAGCAGTCGCCTAGCGGGGGGAGCCTACGAGCAGTACTTC | CASSRLAGGAYEQYF
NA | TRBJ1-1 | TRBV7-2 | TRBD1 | TGTGCCAGCAGCTTAAGGACAGGACCTGAAGCTTTCTTT | CASSLRTGPEAFF
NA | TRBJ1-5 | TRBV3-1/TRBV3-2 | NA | TGTGCCAGCAGCCAACAAAGCAATCAGCCCCAGCATTTT | CASSQQSNQPQHF
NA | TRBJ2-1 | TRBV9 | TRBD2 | TGTGCCAGCAGCGTACTTCCGGGACTAGCCTACAATGAGCAGTTCTTC | CASSVLPGLAYNEQFF
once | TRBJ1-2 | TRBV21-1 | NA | TGTGCCAGCAGCAAATGGTGTGCCAGCCTTGCTATTCGTGGCTACACCTTC | CASSKWCASLAIRGYTF
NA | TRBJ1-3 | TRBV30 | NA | TGTGCCTGGAGTCCCCTTTTGGGGACTGGAAACACCATATATTTT | CAWSPLLGTGNTIYF
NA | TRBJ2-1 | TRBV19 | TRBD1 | TGTGCCAGTAGGACCGGGACAGGGGAGAGCAATGAGCAGTTCTTC | CASRTGTGESNEQFF
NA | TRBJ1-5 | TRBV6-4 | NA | TGTGCCCAAAACCCACGGCCCTGTGTTAGCAATCAGCCCCAGCATTTT | CAQNPRPCVSNQPQHF
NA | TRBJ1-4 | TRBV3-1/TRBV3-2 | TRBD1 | TGTGCCAGCAGCCGAAGGGGCACAGGGGGTGAAAAACTGTTTTTT | CASSRRGTGGEKLFF
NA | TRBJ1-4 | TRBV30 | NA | TGTGCCGGCCGGACGGTTTCTAATGAAAAACTGTTTTTT | CAGRTVSNEKLFF
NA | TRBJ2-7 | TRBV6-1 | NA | TGTGCCAGCAGTGAAGTAGCGGAGCCCAACTACGAGCAGTACTTC | CASSEVAEPNYEQYF
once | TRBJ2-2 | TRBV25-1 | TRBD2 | TGTGCCAGCAGTGAATTTCCTAGCGGGAGCACCGGGGAGCTGTTTTTT | CASSEFPSGSTGELFF
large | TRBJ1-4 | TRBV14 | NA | TGTGCCAGCAGCCAACTTGGACGGTCTAATGAAAAACTGTTTTTT | CASSQLGRSNEKLFF
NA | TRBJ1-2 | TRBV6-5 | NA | TGTGCCAGCAGTTACGCGGCGGGGGGGAACTATGGCTACACCTTC | CASSYAAGGNYGYTF
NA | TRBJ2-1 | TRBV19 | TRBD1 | TGTGCCAGTAGTAGTGACAGGGGTTCCTACAATGAGCAGTTCTTC | CASSSDRGSYNEQFF
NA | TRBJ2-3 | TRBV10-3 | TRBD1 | TGTGCCATCCAGGGGGCCACAGATACGCAGTATTTT | CAIQGATDTQYF
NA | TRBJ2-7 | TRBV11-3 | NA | TGTGCCAGCAGCCCCCGGGCAGGTAGGGCCTACGAGCAGTACTTC | CASSPRAGRAYEQYF
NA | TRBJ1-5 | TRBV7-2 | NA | TGTGCCAGCAGCGCTACAGGGTGGAGCAATCAGCCCCAGCATTTT | CASSATGWSNQPQHF
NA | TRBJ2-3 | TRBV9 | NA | TGTGCCAGCAGCCGTTTTTCAGATACGCAGTATTTT | CASSRFSDTQYF
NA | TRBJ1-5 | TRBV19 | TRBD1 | TGTGCCAGTAGTATCGGGGACAGGTATCAGCATTTT | CASSIGDRYQHF
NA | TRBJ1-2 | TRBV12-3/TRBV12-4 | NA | TGTGCCAGCAGTTTACAGGGGATTGATGGCTACACCTTC | CASSLQGIDGYTF
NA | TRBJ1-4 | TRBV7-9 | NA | TGTGCCAGCAGCTTACCCCCCGCCTCAACTAATGAAAAACTGTTTTTT | CASSLPPASTNEKLFF
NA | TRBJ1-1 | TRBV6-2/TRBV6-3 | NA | TGTGCCAGCAGTTGGGGGGGTGGTACTGAAGCTTTCTTT | CASSWGGGTEAFF
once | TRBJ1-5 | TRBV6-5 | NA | TGTGCCAGCAGGAGGGACAATAGCAATCAGCCCCAGCATTTT | CASRRDNSNQPQHF
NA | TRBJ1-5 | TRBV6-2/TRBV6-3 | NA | TGTGCCAGCAGTTACTTGGTATCCAATCAGCCCCAGCATTTT | CASSYLVSNQPQHF
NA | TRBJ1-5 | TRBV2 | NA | TGTGCCAGCAGTGAAGGGTTGGGGCAGTATAGCAATCAGCCCCAGCATTTT | CASSEGLGQYSNQPQHF
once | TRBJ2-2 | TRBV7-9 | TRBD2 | TGTGCCAGCAGCCCCCCTTCTAGCGGTCGATCGGCCGGGGAGCTGTTTTTT | CASSPPSSGRSAGELFF
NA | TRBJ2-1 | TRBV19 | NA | TGTGCCAGTAAGGGAGTCGGCACAGGGTACAATGAGCAGTTCTTC | CASKGVGTGYNEQFF
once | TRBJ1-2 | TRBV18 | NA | TGTGCCAGCTCACCCCAGGCTTATGGCTACACCTTC | CASSPQAYGYTF
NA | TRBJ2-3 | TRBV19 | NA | TGTGCCAGTAGTATATATGGCGGATCCACAGATACGCAGTATTTT | CASSIYGGSTDTQYF
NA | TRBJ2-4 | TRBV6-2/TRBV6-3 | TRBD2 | TGTGCCAGCAGCGAAGCTAGCGGGGGGCCAAGCATTCAGTACTTC | CASSEASGGPSIQYF
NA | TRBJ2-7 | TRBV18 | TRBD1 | TGTGCCAGCTCACTAAAGGACAGGGGGCTGATCGAGCAGTACTTC | CASSLKDRGLIEQYF
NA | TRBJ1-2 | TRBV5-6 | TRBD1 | TGTGCCAGCAGCCCCGGGGGACAGGACACCTATGGCTACACCTTC | CASSPGGQDTYGYTF
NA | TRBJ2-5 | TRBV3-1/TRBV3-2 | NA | TGTGCCAGCAGCCAGGGAAGGGATGAGACCCAGTACTTC | CASSQGRDETQYF
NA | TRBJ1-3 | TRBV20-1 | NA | TGCAGTGCTAGTCACCCCCCCTCTGGAAACACCATATATTTT | CSASHPPSGNTIYF
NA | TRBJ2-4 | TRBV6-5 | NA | TGTGCCAGCAGCCTGAACAGGGTCCAGGACATTCAGTACTTC | CASSLNRVQDIQYF
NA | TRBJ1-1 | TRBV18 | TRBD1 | TGTGCCAGCTCACCCGACAGGGGGCAGGTAACTGAAGCTTTCTTT | CASSPDRGQVTEAFF
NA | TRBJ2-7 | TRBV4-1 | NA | TGCGCCAGCAGCCTCGGGGGTCCACCGACGGAGATAGGCGAGCAGTACTTC | CASSLGGPPTEIGEQYF
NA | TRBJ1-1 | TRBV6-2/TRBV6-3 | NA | TGTGCCAGCAGCAAACCGGGACTCTCTAACACTGAAGCTTTCTTT | CASSKPGLSNTEAFF
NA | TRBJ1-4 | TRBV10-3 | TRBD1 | TGTGCCATCAGTGAGGGACAGGGAGAAAAACTGTTTTTT | CAISEGQGEKLFF
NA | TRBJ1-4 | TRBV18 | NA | TGTGCCAGCTCACCAAACCAGGGCTATGAAAAACTGTTTTTT | CASSPNQGYEKLFF
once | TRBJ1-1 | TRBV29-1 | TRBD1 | TGCAGCGTTGGTGACAGGGAGAACACTGAAGCTTTCTTT | CSVGDRENTEAFF
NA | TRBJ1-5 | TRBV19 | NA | TGTGCCAGTACTCTCTTGGGCCATAGCAATCAGCCCCAGCATTTT | CASTLLGHSNQPQHF
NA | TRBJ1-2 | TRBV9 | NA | TGTGCCAGCAGCGTAGCTCTCGGCGGCTCAAACTATGGCTACACCTTC | CASSVALGGSNYGYTF
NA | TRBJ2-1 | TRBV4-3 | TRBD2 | TGCGCCAGCAGCCAAGGCTGGCCGGGACTAGCGGGAGTTAGCTCCTACAATGAGCAGTTCTTC | CASSQGWPGLAGVSSYNEQFF